These 21 T cell receptor beta chains were all obtained from the same sample, sequenced in a study of T cells in Graves' hyperthyroidism and ophthalmopathy. The source material, RNA transcripts, was used to amplify TCR beta CDR3 regions. The HTBI primer set drove a first-round RT-PCR of the TCR CDR3. From the multiplex PCR reads, TCRdb called clonotypes with MiXCR, one entry per CDR3 protein. The sample has roughly 500,000 distinct CDR3 sequences; around 13% are singletons. Sequencing input: blood. The source is a woman in her 30s with Graves' hyperthyroidism that later progressed to Graves' ophthalmopathy.

A few counts support this clonotype. V usage is TRBV5-1 and J usage is TRBJ2-7, with TRBD1 as a possible D gene (6 bases). The germline gives CDR1 SGHRS, CDR2 YFSETQ. V was pared by 4 bases and J by 3 bases, with 23 bases between. This CDR3 has 17 residues. Here the CDR3 reads CASSNIEGDTPYYEQYF. The CDR3 bases are TGCGCCAGCAGCAATATCGAAGGGGACACTCCTTACTACGAGCAGTACTTC.

The sample holds many counts of this clonotype. The chain uses TRBV3-1 and TRBJ1-4; weak D call: TRBD1 (6 bases). There are 14 residues in the CDR3. V lost 4 bases and J lost 7, with 13 bases in between. Germline V lookup: CDR1 LGHDT, CDR2 YNNKEL (reference sequence). This CDR3 is CASSPRGNPEKLFF. CDR3 DNA sequence: TGTGCCAGCAGCCCAAGGGGGAATCCTGAAAAACTGTTTTTT.

Many counts were recorded for this clonotype. V usage is TRBV20-1 and J usage is TRBJ2-7; 11 bases match TRBD2. From germline, CDR1 is DFQATT and CDR2 SNEGSKA (reference sequence). The CDR3 totals 13 residues. CDR3 region: CRAGTSGTGEQYF. Written as DNA, the CDR3 is TGCAGGGCCGGGACTAGCGGTACCGGCGAGCAGTACTTC.

This clonotype was seen ten or more times. V usage is TRBV11-3 and J usage is TRBJ2-2, with a tentative D call TRBD2 (6 bases). V lost 8 bases and J lost 6, with 19 bases in between. The CDR3 length is 15 residues. Looked up from germline, CDR1 is SGHNT and CDR2 is YENEEA. DNA for the CDR3: TGTGCCAGCTCGGAGGAGGGAGTAATGTCCGGGGAGCTGTTTTTT. Its translation: CASSEEGVMSGELFF.

This clonotype came up many times. The chain uses TRBV7-8 and TRBJ2-5; D call uncertain. Germline values: CDR1 SGHVS, CDR2 FQNEAQ. This CDR3 spans 15 amino acids. Trimming took 3 bases from V and 1 from J, leaving 12 bases between them. CDR3 in DNA: TGTGCCAGCAGCTTTGGGGTGTCTTTCCAAGAGACCCAGTACTTC. Translation gives CASSFGVSFQETQYF.

This clonotype was counted ten times or more. V is TRBV7-9 and J is TRBJ1-1, with TRBD1 matching 8 bases. CDR1 and CDR2 from the germline V gene are SEHNR and FQNEAQ (reference sequence). The J segment lost 1 base and the V segment lost 1 base, leaving 5 bases of the junction unmatched. The CDR3 runs 16 residues. The CDR3 DNA reads as TGTGCCAGCAGCTTAGTAGGACAGGGCGGGAACACTGAAGCTTTCTTT. It is translated as CASSLVGQGGNTEAFF.

This clonotype was picked up many times. This CDR3 is CASSPGQGAVYEQYF. The DNA for the CDR3 is TGTGCCAGCAGCCCCGGACAGGGGGCGGTCTACGAGCAGTACTTC. This chain uses TRBV6-1 with TRBJ2-7; 11 bases are a match to TRBD1. The CDR3 is made up of 15 amino acids. The germline V gene has CDR1 MNHNS and CDR2 SASEGT. Trimming removed 6 bases from V and 3 bases from J; junction bases left unmatched: 7.

The CDR3 nucleotides read TGTGCCAGCAGCTGGGGGCACTATGGCGGGAGATTGAACGAGCAGTACTTC. It is translated as CASSWGHYGGRLNEQYF. J is TRBJ2-7 and V is TRBV11-2, with D tentatively TRBD2 (7 bases). This CDR3 spans 17 amino acids. CDR1 is SGHAT, CDR2 FQNNGV, per germline. With 4 bases removed from V and 5 bases from J, the gap between germline ends came to 24 bases.

In its sample, this clonotype was seen a few times. The chain is built from TRBV14 and TRBJ2-3; no firm D call. V lost 1 base and J lost 6, with 8 bases in between. The CDR3 covers 13 residues. Germline assignment: CDR1 SGHDN and CDR2 FVKESK. The CDR3 nucleotides read TGTGCCAGCAGCCAAGGGCAGCTGGATACGCAGTATTTT. Amino acid sequence: CASSQGQLDTQYF.

The table lists this clonotype with a few counts. The V and J genes are TRBV28 and TRBJ1-5; D not certain. This CDR3 contains 15 residues. Germline V gene lookup returns CDR1 MDHEN and CDR2 SYDVKM. V was shortened by 2 bases and J by 2 bases, with 10 bases between the two germline ends. The CDR3 sequence: CASSLTGSGNQPQHF. The DNA of the CDR3 is TGTGCCAGCAGTTTAACCGGGAGCGGCAATCAGCCCCAGCATTTT.

This rearrangement joins TRBV3-1 to TRBJ2-2, with 9 bases identical to TRBD1. This CDR3 is built from 16 residues. With V trimmed by 6 bases and J by 4 bases, 9 bases remained unmatched. Germline V gene sequence: CDR1 LGHDT, CDR2 YNNKEL (reference sequence). The CDR3 DNA reads as TGTGCCAGCAGTCATTCCGGGACAGGGCCCACCGGGGAGCTGTTTTTT. Translated: CASSHSGTGPTGELFF.

Points on this clonotype: A much larger clone lies one base from this, so it may be a read error. The chain recombines TRBV12-3 or TRBV12-4 with TRBJ1-1, with 12 bases lining up with TRBD1. The CDR3 runs 17 residues. CDR3 residues: CDSSGPGQGARITEAFF. Here the CDR3 DNA reads TGTGACAGCAGTGGACCGGGACAGGGGGCCAGGATTACTGAAGCTTTCTTT.

Concerning this clonotype: A much larger clone sits a single nucleotide away, making a read error possible. The chain links TRBV7-2 to TRBJ2-7; 10 bases map to TRBD1. V gave up 1 base and J gave up 2 bases; unmatched junction bases: 2. The CDR3 consists of 15 residues. The V gene's germline CDR1 is SGHTA and CDR2 FQGNSA. This CDR3 reads CASSLVGTGAYEQYF. In DNA, the CDR3 is TGTGCCAGCAGCTTAGTAGGGACAGGGGCCTACGAGCAGTACTTC.

The genes are TRBV30 and TRBJ1-1; 8 nucleotides line up with TRBD1. The V gene end was trimmed by 0 bases and the J gene end by 5 bases; junction bases not matched to a gene: 5. Germline CDR1 reads GTSNPN; CDR2 reads SVGIG (reference sequence). The CDR3 is 14 residues long. CDR3 protein: CAWSVATGGTEAFF. The CDR3 nucleotides are TGTGCCTGGAGTGTCGCTACAGGGGGTACTGAAGCTTTCTTT.

Only a few counts were recorded for this clonotype. CDR3: CASSSGQPHSGANVLTF. For the CDR3, the DNA is TGTGCCAGCAGCTCGGGACAGCCCCACTCTGGGGCCAACGTCCTGACTTTC. This rearrangement joins TRBV5-6 to TRBJ2-6, with 7 bases fitting TRBD1. The germline V gene has CDR1 SGHDT and CDR2 YYEEEE. CDR3 length: 17 amino acids. Trimming cost V 3 bases and J 0 bases; bases outside gene matches: 6.

This clonotype came up many times. The rearrangement links TRBV2 to TRBJ2-1; 13 bases map to TRBD2. From germline, CDR1 is SNHLY and CDR2 FYNNEI. V gave up 6 bases and J gave up 8 bases; unmatched junction bases: 16. There are 18 residues in the CDR3. CDR3 sequence: CASRSTGTGTSGIDEQFF. The CDR3 nucleotides are TGTGCCAGCAGGTCGACAGGGACCGGGACTAGCGGGATCGATGAGCAGTTCTTC. The complete variable domain, with remaining parts taken from reference TRBV2 and TRBJ2-1, reads EPEVTQTPSHQVTQMGQEVILRCVPISNHLYFYWYRQILGQKVEFLVSFYNNEISEKSEIFDDQFSVERPDGSNFTLKIRSTKLEDSAMYFCASRSTGTGTSGIDEQFFGPGTRLTVL.

This clonotype was picked up one time. V usage is TRBV6-1 and J usage is TRBJ2-7, with 10 nucleotides matching TRBD2. CDR3 length: 15 residues. Trimming at V came to 7 bases and at J to 0 bases, leaving 6 bases not matched to a gene. Germline V gives CDR1 MNHNS, CDR2 SASEGT. This CDR3 is CASMGLATSSYEQYF. CDR3 nucleotides: TGTGCCAGCATGGGACTAGCGACGAGCTCCTACGAGCAGTACTTC.

The table lists this clonotype with many counts. The chain is built from TRBV20-1 and TRBJ1-1; weak D call: TRBD1 (6 bases). CDR3 length: 14 residues. The ends were cut back, 4 bases at V and 1 base at J, with 13 bases in the middle. Germline lookup yields CDR1 DFQATT and CDR2 SNEGSKA (reference sequence). Here the CDR3 reads CSANREQGNTEAFF. CDR3 in DNA: TGCAGTGCTAATCGGGAACAGGGGAACACTGAAGCTTTCTTT.

This clonotype was seen repeatedly, ten times or more. The chain uses TRBV5-1 and TRBJ1-2, with D unclear. This CDR3 has 16 residues. Looked up from germline, CDR1 is SGHRS and CDR2 is YFSETQ. The ends were cut back, 4 bases at V and 4 bases at J, with 20 bases in the middle. The CDR3 DNA follows: TGCGCCAGCAGCCGATTGGGCATGGCCGACCTCTATGGCTACACCTTC. This encodes CASSRLGMADLYGYTF.

In this sample, this clonotype turned up many times. The chain carries TRBV19 and TRBJ1-3, with 7 bases matching TRBD1. Germline V gene sequence: CDR1 LNHDA, CDR2 SQIVND (reference sequence). After removal of 5 bases from V and 0 bases from J, the junction contained 16 bases not matched to a gene. The CDR3 is 19 residues long. The DNA of the CDR3 is TGTGCCAGTAGTTCGCAGTCCGGGACAGCCATCCTCTCTGGAAACACCATATATTTT. Translating it yields CASSSQSGTAILSGNTIYF.

This clonotype was counted only a few times. The chain recombines TRBV12-5 with TRBJ2-4; possibly TRBD1 for D (6 bases). The CDR3 covers 13 residues. Trimming took off 6 bases at V and 4 bases at J, with 10 bases between the two ends. Germline assignment: CDR1 LGHNT and CDR2 FRNRAP. The CDR3 region has the DNA TGTGCTAGTGGGGACAGCATGAAAAACATTCAGTACTTC. It encodes CASGDSMKNIQYF. Full variable domain (remainder filled in from reference TRBV12-5 and TRBJ2-4): DARVTQTPRHKVTEMGQEVTMRCQPILGHNTVFWYRQTMMQGLELLAYFRNRAPLDDSGMPKDRFSAEMPDATLATLKIQPSEPRDSAVYFCASGDSMKNIQYFGAGTRLSVL.